This TCR beta chain is drawn from a study of blood T cells in healthy people across ages. The study, taken as a whole, reports: When one million T cells were used, diversity estimates were thought to be underestimates. Roughly linearly, TCR beta diversity per million T cells fell as age increased.

The CDR3 loop spans 15 amino acids. Trimming cost V 6 bases and J 1 base, with 13 bases left between them. CDR1 and CDR2 (germline): SGHTA, FQGNSA. Notes on this clonotype: Its antigen is unidentified.

Using a J-beta primer mix together with a sample-barcoded 5' primer, a second PCR was run for about 6 to 12 cycles. TCRdb analysed the 5' RACE reads with MiXCR anew, one entry per CDR3 protein. This sample has about a million distinct CDR3 sequences, with 35% to 40% found just once. J is TRBJ1-5 and V is TRBV7-2; D is perhaps TRBD1 (6 bases). The source material was blood. The TCR comes from a man in his late teens or twenties in good health. As DNA, the CDR3 is TGTGCCAGCAGGTTGGGGGGCGGGAGCAATCAGCCCCAGCATTTT. Translated, it gives CASRLGGGSNQPQHF.